This T cell receptor beta chain was profiled in a study of regulatory T cells in long-lasting Graves disease (dated by TCRdb to the early 2020s). About the full investigation: In the newly diagnosed Graves' disease group, patients had been taking antithyroid drugs for less than 3 months. Peripheral blood TCR sequencing and RNA sequencing compared persistent Graves' disease patients with newly diagnosed Graves' disease patients. The study was conducted in China and was registered as a clinical trial. A total of roughly 33 samples were covered by TCR sequencing, comprising some 13 persistent and about 20 newly diagnosed Graves' disease patients. The paper's findings and limits, for the study overall: More public clonotypes were shared among persistent patients (under 3,000) than among newly diagnosed patients (roughly 1,000). Only the TCR beta chain was sequenced and analyzed. Because the primary lesion, thyroid tissue, could not be accessed, the study looked at peripheral blood alone. Compared with newly diagnosed patients, patients with persistent Graves' disease had lower TCR Shannon entropy and fewer highly expanded clones, which suggests clonal expansion. The small sample size was acknowledged by the authors as a limitation that may reduce accuracy. Persistent disease showed preferential use of TRBV28, TRBJ1-2 and TRBJ2-5, whereas newly diagnosed disease favored TRBV20-1 and TRBJ2-1.

As encoded in the germline V gene, CDR1 is SQVTM while CDR2 is ANQGSEA. V ends up 2 bases short and J 6 bases short, with an unmatched junction base count of 6. The CDR3, cysteine through phenylalanine, is 13 amino acids long. The entry retains the CDR3 DNA only, 39 bases that are in frame from base 1. The time point tag for this specimen amounts to: newly diagnosed GD, antithyroid drugs for less than 3 months. RNA was extracted from PBMCs in TRIzol for both TCR sequencing and RNA sequencing. The diagnosis of Graves' disease was made according to American Thyroid Association guidelines. The patients came from an endocrinology department in Xi'an, China. Each patient gave 9 to 10 milliliters of peripheral blood, collected in an EDTA anticoagulant tube. Ficoll Paque Plus density gradient separation was used to isolate PBMCs, and no further T cell sorting was performed. An Agilent 2100 Bioanalyzer and agarose gel were used to check RNA quality, while a NanoDrop 2000 measured RNA concentration.

A word on this clonotype: This receptor's antigen is unknown. The record has no base qualities; no much larger clone is one base away.

The library was built by means of multiplex PCR. The listed sequencing device is Illumina HiSeq 4000. iRepertoire HTBI primers and Arm-PCR amplification of CDR3 regions were used to construct TCR beta libraries. Gel purification was performed on PCR products prior to sequencing. Concerning the study's data processing: Gene usage analysis of CDR3 amino acid clonotypes relied on the roughly 60 TRBV and 14 TRBJ segments identified across samples. COPE and FqMerger were used to merge the filtered high-quality paired reads into contigs. BLAST was used to align contigs to IMGT TRBV, TRBD and TRBJ reference genes, with CDR3 defined following IMGT. Highly expanded clones were defined as clonotypes with a frequency above 0.1%. Shannon entropy served as the measure of repertoire diversity, while the Gini coefficient captured V-J evenness. A clonotype found in more than one individual was treated as public. TCRdb trimmed the raw reads at Q25, called clones with MiXCR and kept productive beta chains. Records with the same CDR3 protein are collapsed into one entry carrying the most frequent genes and DNA. TCRdb's processing, not the authors' own work, is the source of the V and J calls. Counted in this sample were 450,000 to 500,000 distinct CDR3 sequences; 15% to 20% of them appeared once. 12% of the sample rests with the top ten.

The same sample was also studied in work on T cells in Graves' hyperthyroidism and ophthalmopathy. Taken from the second paper: Graves' hyperthyroidism was defined as stable when no progression to ophthalmopathy occurred over 18 months of follow-up. Hyperthyroidism patients were aged 18 to 65 years and newly diagnosed, with disease duration of less than 2 months. Exclusion was applied to patients with uncontrolled infections, other autoimmune diseases, pregnancy or lactation. Diagnoses were based on clinical symptoms, serum thyroxine and TRAb, thyroid ultrasound and orbital computed tomography. The first round of RT-PCR for the TCR CDR3 was performed with the HTBI primer set and the Qiagen OneStep RT-PCR kit. Blood samples also contained most of the expanded thyroid clonotypes (frequency above 0.001), which suggests that blood repertoires may reflect thyroid immune responses. Ophthalmopathy was separated from stable hyperthyroidism by a 13 V-J signature model, with 85% to 90% sensitivity and about 81% specificity obtained in cross-validation and 80%/75% obtained in testing. In validation, the model predicted progression to ophthalmopathy a median of 6.5 months before onset, with over 60% sensitivity and around 76% specificity. TCR V-J signatures able to tell the groups apart were searched for in a discovery cohort of more than 90 patients, of whom roughly 42 had Graves' ophthalmopathy and roughly 58 had stable Graves' hyperthyroidism. An independent validation cohort of 18 to 20 hyperthyroidism patients and 17 patients who later progressed to ophthalmopathy tested prospective prediction of ophthalmopathy. The approximately 95 discovery patients were divided at random into training and test sets in a 7:3 ratio. Thyroid tissue and blood T-cell repertoires from roughly 6 Graves' hyperthyroidism patients were also compared in the study. Following sampling, methimazole starting at 30 mg daily was given to hyperthyroidism patients, and high-dose intravenous methylprednisolone was given to ophthalmopathy patients. The libraries were constructed in a second round of multiplex PCR and then size-selected and purified. Paired-end sequencing of the libraries was performed with 100 bp reads on an Illumina HiSeq2000. SOAPnuke was used to process the raw data, with reads discarded if the reads contained adapters or uncalled bases, had a mean Phred below 15, or lacked an exact constant-primer or identifier match. High-quality paired reads were merged with COPE v1.2.5, and unique nucleotide sequences were defined as clonotypes. Clonotypes were aligned to IMGT TRBV, TRBD and TRBJ reference segments using MiTCR v1.1. The analysis was restricted to V-J combinations with a frequency above 0.0001, which together covered just over 98% of the repertoires. A TCS score was defined as the ratio of F50 (clonal expansion) to E x V (chaos), with BLOSUM62-based TCRdist applied between CDR3 peptides within each V-J. Welch's t-statistics and random forest reduced around 510 V-J features to roughly 13, which were used in a naive Bayes classifier (R e1071). No statistical method was used to set the sample size in advance, and investigators knew the group allocation. The paper describes TCR Vbeta CDR3 sequencing of 135 peripheral blood samples, made up of 43 ophthalmopathy patients, 70 to 80 hyperthyroidism patients and some 17 progressor patients.

The sample was peripheral blood mononuclear cells (PBMCs), taken at new diagnosis, from a patient treated with antithyroid drugs. This receptor chain uses TRBV29-1 and TRBJ2-7, with TRBD1 identical over 8 junction bases. This receptor was identified in a man aged 40-50 years with Graves disease. Donor details come from another sample of the same person, matched by shared clones. The DNA is as follows: TGCAGCGTTGAAAACAGGGGGACCTTCGAGCAGTACTTC. Protein translation: CSVENRGTFEQYF.